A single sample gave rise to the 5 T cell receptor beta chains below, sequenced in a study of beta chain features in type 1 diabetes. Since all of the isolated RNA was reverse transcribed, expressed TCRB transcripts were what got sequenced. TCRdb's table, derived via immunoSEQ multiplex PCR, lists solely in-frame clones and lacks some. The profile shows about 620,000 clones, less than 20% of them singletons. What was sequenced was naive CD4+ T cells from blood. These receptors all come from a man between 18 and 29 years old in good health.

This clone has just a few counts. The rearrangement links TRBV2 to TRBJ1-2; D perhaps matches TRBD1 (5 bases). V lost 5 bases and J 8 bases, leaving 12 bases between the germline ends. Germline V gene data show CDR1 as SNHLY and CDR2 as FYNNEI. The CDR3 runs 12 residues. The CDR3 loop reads CASSPDNFGYTF. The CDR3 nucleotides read TGTGCCAGCAGTCCGGACAACTTCGGCTACACCTTC.

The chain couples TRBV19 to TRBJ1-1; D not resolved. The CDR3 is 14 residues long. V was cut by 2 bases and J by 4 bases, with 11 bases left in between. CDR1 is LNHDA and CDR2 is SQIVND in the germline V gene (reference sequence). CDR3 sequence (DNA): TGTGCCAGTAGTATATTGGAGGGAAGCACTGAAGCTTTCTTT. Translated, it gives CASSILEGSTEAFF.

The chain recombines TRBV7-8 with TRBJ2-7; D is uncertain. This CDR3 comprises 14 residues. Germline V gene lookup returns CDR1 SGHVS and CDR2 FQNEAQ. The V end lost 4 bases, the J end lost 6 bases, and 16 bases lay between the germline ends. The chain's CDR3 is CASSSSAYSSEQYF. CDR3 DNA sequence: TGTGCCAGCAGCTCCTCTGCCTATTCATCCGAGCAGTACTTC.

The CDR3 is CASTISYGRQGPNTEAFF. CDR3 sequence (DNA): TGTGCCAGCACCATAAGCTATGGGAGACAGGGCCCGAACACTGAAGCTTTCTTT. V and J are TRBV9 and TRBJ1-1, with 7 bases lining up with TRBD1. The germline V gene has CDR1 SGDLS and CDR2 YYNGEE. The length of the CDR3 is 18 residues. V shed 6 bases, J shed 1 base, and the junction held 18 bases outside the gene matches. Combining the CDR3 with reference TRBV9 and TRBJ1-1 gives the whole variable domain DSGVTQTPKHLITATGQRVTLRCSPRSGDLSVYWYQQSLDQGLQFLIQYYNGEERAKGNILERFSAQQFPDLHSELNLSSLELGDSALYFCASTISYGRQGPNTEAFFGQGTRLTVV.

The CDR3 DNA is TGCGCCAGCAGCCCGGGACAGGGGGATGACTATGGCTACACCTTC. Its translation: CASSPGQGDDYGYTF. This chain connects TRBV4-3 to TRBJ1-2; 11 nucleotides align to TRBD1. The germline V gene encodes CDR1 LGHNA and CDR2 YSLEER. The CDR3 contains 15 residues. J was trimmed by 3 bases and V by 4 bases; bases with no gene match: 4.